A selection of T cell receptor beta chains follows, all from one sample in a study of early stage breast cancer tumors. Only in-frame clones appear in the TCRdb table, and some are missing; sequencing was by immunoSEQ multiplex PCR. The sample lists fewer than 15,000 clones; less than 85% were seen once. Sequencing was performed on normal breast tissue next to the tumor. The origin of the receptors is a person in their twenties or thirties with breast cancer. Both conserved end residues are part of each CDR3. A D gene is named only where the DNA matches it firmly. The size field is filled for only some rows; it gives once, few, many or a size class.

j_call: TRBJ2-2
d_call: .
clone_size: .
v_call: TRBV6-5
cdr3_nt: TGTGCCAGCAGTTCGACTTGGGCCGGGGAGCTGTTTTTT
cdr3_aa: CASSSTWAGELFF

j_call: TRBJ2-5
d_call: .
clone_size: .
v_call: TRBV27
cdr3_nt: TGTGCCAGCAGTTCCCACAAGGGGGAGTACCAAGAGACCCAGTACTTC
cdr3_aa: CASSSHKGEYQETQYF

j_call: TRBJ1-2
d_call: .
clone_size: .
v_call: TRBV7-2
cdr3_nt: TGTGCCAGCAACATACAGGGAGCCAACTATGGCTACACCTTC
cdr3_aa: CASNIQGANYGYTF

j_call: TRBJ2-3
d_call: .
clone_size: .
v_call: TRBV7-3
cdr3_nt: TGTGCCAGCAGCTTATCTCCTGTGGCAGATACGCAGTATTTT
cdr3_aa: CASSLSPVADTQYF

j_call: TRBJ1-2
d_call: TRBD1
clone_size: .
v_call: TRBV6-5
cdr3_nt: TGTGCCAGCAGTCTTGAGCGGACAGGGGGCTACACCTTC
cdr3_aa: CASSLERTGGYTF

j_call: TRBJ1-2
d_call: .
clone_size: .
v_call: TRBV6-6
cdr3_nt: TGTGCCAGCAGGGGCAACGCAGGGAGGGGGAACTATGGCTACACCTTC
cdr3_aa: CASRGNAGRGNYGYTF

j_call: TRBJ2-1
d_call: .
clone_size: .
v_call: TRBV10-2
cdr3_nt: TGCGCCAGCAGCTTCGGAGATCTGGGTCTCTATGAGCAGTTCTTC
cdr3_aa: CASSFGDLGLYEQFF

j_call: TRBJ2-3
d_call: TRBD2
clone_size: .
v_call: TRBV18
cdr3_nt: TGTGCCAGCTCACCACTAGCGGGAGCGACAGATACGCAGTATTTT
cdr3_aa: CASSPLAGATDTQYF

j_call: TRBJ2-1
d_call: .
clone_size: .
v_call: TRBV4-1
cdr3_nt: TGCGCCAGCAGCCGCGGTCGGGGTTACTCTTACAATGAGCAGTTCTTC
cdr3_aa: CASSRGRGYSYNEQFF

j_call: TRBJ2-7
d_call: .
clone_size: .
v_call: TRBV7-9
cdr3_nt: TGTGCCAGCAGCTTAGATGAGGGTTACGAGCAGTACTTC
cdr3_aa: CASSLDEGYEQYF

j_call: TRBJ1-2
d_call: .
clone_size: .
v_call: TRBV30
cdr3_nt: TGTGCCTGGAGGCGACAGGACCTTAACTATGGCTACACCTTC
cdr3_aa: CAWRRQDLNYGYTF

j_call: TRBJ1-5
d_call: .
clone_size: .
v_call: TRBV4-1
cdr3_nt: TGCGCCAGCAGCCAGACCCGGGATAGCAATCAGCCCCAGCATTTT
cdr3_aa: CASSQTRDSNQPQHF

j_call: TRBJ2-1
d_call: .
clone_size: .
v_call: TRBV7-8
cdr3_nt: TGTGCCAGCAGCTTCCCCTACAATGAGCAGTTCTTC
cdr3_aa: CASSFPYNEQFF

j_call: TRBJ2-7
d_call: TRBD2
clone_size: .
v_call: TRBV10-3
cdr3_nt: TGTGCCACAACCGGGACTAGCGGTTACTACGAGCAGTACTTC
cdr3_aa: CATTGTSGYYEQYF

j_call: TRBJ2-7
d_call: .
clone_size: few
v_call: TRBV7-6
cdr3_nt: TGTGCCAGCAGCTACGCAGCGAGAGACGAGCAGTACTTC
cdr3_aa: CASSYAARDEQYF

j_call: TRBJ2-3
d_call: .
clone_size: .
v_call: TRBV15
cdr3_nt: TGTGCCACCAGCAGAGATCCTAGCACAGATACGCAGTATTTT
cdr3_aa: CATSRDPSTDTQYF

j_call: TRBJ1-1
d_call: .
clone_size: .
v_call: TRBV7-2
cdr3_nt: TGTGCCAGCAGCTTTTCTACAGGGCAGACTGAAGCTTTCTTT
cdr3_aa: CASSFSTGQTEAFF

j_call: TRBJ1-1
d_call: .
clone_size: few
v_call: TRBV7-8
cdr3_nt: TGTGCCAGCAGCCCCCGAGCTGGTGGAGCTTTCTTT
cdr3_aa: CASSPRAGGAFF

j_call: TRBJ1-3
d_call: .
clone_size: .
v_call: TRBV27
cdr3_nt: TGTGCCAGCAGTACCTTAAGGGGTACTGGAAACACCATATATTTT
cdr3_aa: CASSTLRGTGNTIYF

j_call: TRBJ1-2
d_call: .
clone_size: .
v_call: TRBV2
cdr3_nt: TGTGCCGGAGGACGACCGTCATCCTATGGCTACACCTTC
cdr3_aa: CAGGRPSSYGYTF

j_call: TRBJ1-1
d_call: .
clone_size: .
v_call: TRBV6-5
cdr3_nt: TGTGCCAGCAGTTACTCGACCACAGGAGGGGCTGAAGCTTTCTTT
cdr3_aa: CASSYSTTGGAEAFF

j_call: TRBJ1-5
d_call: TRBD1
clone_size: .
v_call: TRBV19
cdr3_nt: TGTGCCAGTAGTACAGGGACAGCGGGCAATCAGCCCCAGCATTTT
cdr3_aa: CASSTGTAGNQPQHF

j_call: TRBJ2-5
d_call: .
clone_size: .
v_call: TRBV30
cdr3_nt: TGTGCCTGGAGTAACGCCCCAGCCAAGACCCAGTACTTC
cdr3_aa: CAWSNAPAKTQYF

j_call: TRBJ1-5
d_call: .
clone_size: .
v_call: TRBV7-2
cdr3_nt: TGTGCCAGCAGCGCTAACCGGGACAACTATCAGCCCCAGCATTTT
cdr3_aa: CASSANRDNYQPQHF

j_call: TRBJ1-3
d_call: .
clone_size: .
v_call: TRBV7-9
cdr3_nt: TGTGCCAGCAGCTTAGGGGTGGACAGCCCTGCTGGAAACACCATATATTTT
cdr3_aa: CASSLGVDSPAGNTIYF

j_call: TRBJ2-3
d_call: .
clone_size: .
v_call: TRBV9
cdr3_nt: TGTGCCAGCAGCCCCCACACCACAGATACGCAGTATTTT
cdr3_aa: CASSPHTTDTQYF

j_call: TRBJ1-1
d_call: .
clone_size: few
v_call: TRBV7-2
cdr3_nt: TGTGCCAGCAGCTTAGACGGCCGATCGAACACTGAAGCTTTCTTT
cdr3_aa: CASSLDGRSNTEAFF

j_call: TRBJ2-7
d_call: TRBD2
clone_size: .
v_call: TRBV7-2
cdr3_nt: TGTGCCAGCAGCCGACGACTAGCGGGAGCCCCAGCCGAATTTTACGAGCAGTACTTC
cdr3_aa: CASSRRLAGAPAEFYEQYF

j_call: TRBJ1-2
d_call: .
clone_size: .
v_call: TRBV5-1
cdr3_nt: TGCGCCAGCAGCTCAGAGACAGGATCCTATGGCTACACCTTC
cdr3_aa: CASSSETGSYGYTF

j_call: TRBJ2-1
d_call: .
clone_size: .
v_call: TRBV7-8
cdr3_nt: TGTGCCAGCAGCCCTAAGCGGATTACAGGCAATGAGCAGTTCTTC
cdr3_aa: CASSPKRITGNEQFF

j_call: TRBJ2-7
d_call: TRBD1
clone_size: once
v_call: TRBV9
cdr3_nt: TGTGCCAGCAGCGTAGGGGACAGGGCCTACGAGCAGTACTTC
cdr3_aa: CASSVGDRAYEQYF

j_call: TRBJ2-3
d_call: TRBD2
clone_size: .
v_call: TRBV9
cdr3_nt: TGTGCCAGCAGCGGACTAGCGGGAGGTACAGATACGCAGTATTTT
cdr3_aa: CASSGLAGGTDTQYF

j_call: TRBJ2-5
d_call: TRBD1
clone_size: .
v_call: TRBV7-3
cdr3_nt: TGTGCCAGCAGCTTTCAGGGGGCGAAGGAGACCCAGTACTTC
cdr3_aa: CASSFQGAKETQYF

j_call: TRBJ2-1
d_call: .
clone_size: .
v_call: TRBV7-9
cdr3_nt: TGTGCCAGCAGCTCCCCGATAGCGGAGTACAATGAGCAGTTCTTC
cdr3_aa: CASSSPIAEYNEQFF

j_call: TRBJ1-1
d_call: .
clone_size: .
v_call: TRBV14
cdr3_nt: TGTGCCAGCAGCCAAAGACCTCCCCAAGCTTTCTTT
cdr3_aa: CASSQRPPQAFF

j_call: TRBJ2-2
d_call: TRBD2
clone_size: .
v_call: TRBV7-6
cdr3_nt: TGTGCCAGCAGCCCCCGCCGACTAGCTGTGAACACCGGGGAGCTGTTTTTT
cdr3_aa: CASSPRRLAVNTGELFF

j_call: TRBJ2-5
d_call: TRBD1
clone_size: .
v_call: TRBV11-2
cdr3_nt: TGTGCCAGCAGCTTGACAGGGTTAGGGAAAGAGACCCAGTACTTC
cdr3_aa: CASSLTGLGKETQYF

j_call: TRBJ1-2
d_call: .
clone_size: .
v_call: TRBV27
cdr3_nt: TGTGCCAGCTCATGGGCAGGGACTTATGGCTACACCTTC
cdr3_aa: CASSWAGTYGYTF

j_call: TRBJ2-3
d_call: .
clone_size: .
v_call: TRBV5-4
cdr3_nt: TGTGCCAGCAGCTTCCAAGCGGATACGCAGTATTTT
cdr3_aa: CASSFQADTQYF

j_call: TRBJ1-6
d_call: .
clone_size: .
v_call: TRBV27
cdr3_nt: TGTGCCAGCAGTTTATCAGGGGCGTATAGGACCCTCCACTTT
cdr3_aa: CASSLSGAYRTLHF

j_call: TRBJ2-2
d_call: TRBD2
clone_size: .
v_call: TRBV25-1
cdr3_nt: TGTGCCAGCACTGGGACTAGCGGGAGGGAAGGCACCGGGGAGCTGTTTTTT
cdr3_aa: CASTGTSGREGTGELFF

j_call: TRBJ1-2
d_call: .
clone_size: .
v_call: TRBV5-5
cdr3_nt: TGTGCCAGCAGCTTGGTCCCAACCGGGGCCCTCTATGGCTACACCTTC
cdr3_aa: CASSLVPTGALYGYTF

j_call: TRBJ2-4
d_call: TRBD2
clone_size: .
v_call: TRBV6-5
cdr3_nt: TGTGCCAGCAGTGGGACTAGCGGGAGGGTGAGCATTCAGTACTTC
cdr3_aa: CASSGTSGRVSIQYF

j_call: TRBJ2-3
d_call: TRBD2
clone_size: .
v_call: TRBV30
cdr3_nt: TGTGCCTGGAGTGTAATGGGGACTAGCGGGGGGCGACCGAGAGATACGCAGTATTTT
cdr3_aa: CAWSVMGTSGGRPRDTQYF

j_call: TRBJ2-6
d_call: TRBD1
clone_size: once
v_call: TRBV19
cdr3_nt: TGTGCCAGTAGTGGGACAGCTGGGGCCAACGTCCTGACTTTC
cdr3_aa: CASSGTAGANVLTF

j_call: TRBJ2-7
d_call: TRBD2
clone_size: .
v_call: TRBV7-2
cdr3_nt: TGTGCCAGCAGCCAAACTAGCGGGGGCAGCTCCTACGAGCAGTACTTC
cdr3_aa: CASSQTSGGSSYEQYF

j_call: TRBJ2-2
d_call: TRBD1
clone_size: .
v_call: TRBV9
cdr3_nt: TGTGCCAGCAGCCCAAGCGCAGGGGGTACCGGGGAGCTGTTTTTT
cdr3_aa: CASSPSAGGTGELFF

j_call: TRBJ2-1
d_call: .
clone_size: .
v_call: TRBV5-6
cdr3_nt: TGTGCCAGCAGCTTGGTAGGGACACCTAAACCCAATGAGCAGTTCTTC
cdr3_aa: CASSLVGTPKPNEQFF

j_call: TRBJ2-3
d_call: .
clone_size: .
v_call: TRBV11-2
cdr3_nt: TGTGCCAGCAGCTCAGGGGTAAGGACAGATACGCAGTATTTT
cdr3_aa: CASSSGVRTDTQYF

j_call: TRBJ1-1
d_call: .
clone_size: .
v_call: TRBV11-2
cdr3_nt: TGTGCCAGCAGCCCCAGTTTGACGGCGGTGGCTTTCTTT
cdr3_aa: CASSPSLTAVAFF